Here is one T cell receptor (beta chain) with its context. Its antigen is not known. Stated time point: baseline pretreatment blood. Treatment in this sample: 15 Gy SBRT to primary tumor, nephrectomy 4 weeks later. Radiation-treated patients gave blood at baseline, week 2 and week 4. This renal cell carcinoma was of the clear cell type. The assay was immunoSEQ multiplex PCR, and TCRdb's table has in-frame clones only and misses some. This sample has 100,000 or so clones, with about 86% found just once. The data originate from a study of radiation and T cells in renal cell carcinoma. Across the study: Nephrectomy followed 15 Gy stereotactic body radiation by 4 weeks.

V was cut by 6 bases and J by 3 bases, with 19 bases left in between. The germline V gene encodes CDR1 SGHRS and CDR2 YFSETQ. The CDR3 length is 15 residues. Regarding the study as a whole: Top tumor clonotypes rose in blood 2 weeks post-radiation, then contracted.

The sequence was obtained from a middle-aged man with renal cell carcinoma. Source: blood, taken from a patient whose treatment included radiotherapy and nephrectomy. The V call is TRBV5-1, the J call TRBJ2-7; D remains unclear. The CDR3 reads CASKKGQSPLYEQYF. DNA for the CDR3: TGCGCCAGCAAAAAGGGTCAATCACCGCTCTACGAGCAGTACTTC.